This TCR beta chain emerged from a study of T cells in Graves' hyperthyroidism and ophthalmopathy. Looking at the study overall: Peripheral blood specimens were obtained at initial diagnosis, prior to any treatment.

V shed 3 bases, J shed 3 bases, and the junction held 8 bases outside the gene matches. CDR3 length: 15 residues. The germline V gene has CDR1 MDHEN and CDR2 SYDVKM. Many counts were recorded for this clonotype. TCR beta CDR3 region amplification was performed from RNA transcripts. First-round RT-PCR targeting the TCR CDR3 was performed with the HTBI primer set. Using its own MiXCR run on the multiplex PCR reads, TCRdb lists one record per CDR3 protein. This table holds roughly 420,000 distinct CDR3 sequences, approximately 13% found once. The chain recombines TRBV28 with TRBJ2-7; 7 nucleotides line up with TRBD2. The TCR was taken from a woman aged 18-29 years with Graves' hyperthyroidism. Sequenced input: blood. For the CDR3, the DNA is TGTGCCAGCAGTTTGGGTCGGGAGGCCCTCTACGAGCAGTACTTC. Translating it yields CASSLGREALYEQYF.